The 12 T cell receptor beta chains below all came from one sample that was sequenced in a study of shared clonotypes between healthy human individuals. Repertoires were generated with immunoSEQ multiplex PCR, while TCRdb's copy carries only in-frame clones and drops some. The repertoire holds fewer than 550,000 clones, roughly 85% seen once, with around 12% in the top ten. The specimen was PBMCs. The receptor source for this set is a woman aged 40 to 50 in good health. Some clones in this sample may be carry-over from other donors' samples.

J is TRBJ2-1 and V is TRBV5-4, with D possibly being TRBD1 (5 bases). Per germline, CDR1 SGHNT and CDR2 YYREEE (reference sequence). CDR3 size: 14 residues. The V end was cut by 2 bases, the J end by 4 bases, with 10 bases between. The chain's CDR3 is CASSFKPGYNEQFF. CDR3 bases: TGTGCCAGCAGCTTTAAGCCAGGGTACAATGAGCAGTTCTTC.

V usage is TRBV4-1 and J usage is TRBJ2-7, with D possibly called TRBD1 or TRBD2 (5 bases each). The CDR3 is 15 amino acids. V lost 1 base to trimming and J lost 5 bases, with 15 bases between them. The germline V gene has CDR1 MGHRA and CDR2 YSYEKL. The CDR3 nucleotides are TGCGCCAGCAGCCAAGGGAGAGGGGCCTCGGACGAGCAGTACTTC. Translated: CASSQGRGASDEQYF.

This clone was counted between two and nine times. The rearrangement joins TRBV11-3 to TRBJ1-5; 10 bases fit TRBD1. The ends lost 3 bases at V and 3 bases at J; junction bases unmatched: 5. Germline CDR1 SGHNT, CDR2 YENEEA. The CDR3 is 16 residues long. CDR3 in DNA: TGTGCCAGCAGCTTCCCTGACAGGGGGCCCAATCAGCCCCAGCATTTT. Amino acid sequence: CASSFPDRGPNQPQHF.

The V call is TRBV2, the J call TRBJ2-3; maybe TRBD2 (5 bases). The CDR3 has 13 amino acids. Trimming took off 8 bases at V and 2 bases at J, with 11 bases between the two ends. CDR1 and CDR2 from the germline V gene are SNHLY and FYNNEI. The CDR3 DNA is TGTGCCAGCCCTTCGCGGGCCACAGATACGCAGTATTTT. This codes for CASPSRATDTQYF.

This clone came up once. The chain couples TRBV30 to TRBJ2-2, with unresolved D. Deletions cut 0 bases from V and 1 base from J, with 9 bases between. Per germline, CDR1 GTSNPN and CDR2 SVGIG (reference sequence). The CDR3 has 15 residues. CDR3 DNA: TGTGCCTGGAGTGTCCCCCCGGGGAACACCGGGGAGCTGTTTTTT. Translation gives CAWSVPPGNTGELFF.

This chain uses TRBV19 with TRBJ2-7; D may be TRBD2 (6 bases). The CDR3 is 14 residues long. Looked up from germline, CDR1 is LNHDA and CDR2 is SQIVND (reference sequence). Trimming cost V 3 bases and J 3 bases, with 12 bases left between them. The CDR3: CASSMMGLSYEQYF. CDR3 DNA: TGTGCCAGTAGTATGATGGGACTTAGCTACGAGCAGTACTTC.

A few counts support this clone. The V call is TRBV14, the J call TRBJ2-5, with D unresolved. The J call could be wrong; TRBJ2-7 is a better fit for the DNA end. Germline V lookup: CDR1 SGHDN, CDR2 FVKESK. This CDR3 has 14 residues. CDR3 bases: TGTGCCAGCAGCCAAGGGGTCATTCCCTACGAGCAGTACTTC. Amino acids: CASSQGVIPYEQYF.

The rearrangement joins TRBV28 to TRBJ2-1; 8 bases fit TRBD1. Germline values: CDR1 MDHEN, CDR2 SYDVKM. V gave up 5 bases and J gave up 8 bases; unmatched junction bases: 17. The CDR3 spans 17 residues. The CDR3 sequence: CASSPQGAGVRGHEQFF. The CDR3 nucleotides are TGTGCCAGCAGTCCCCAGGGGGCAGGGGTACGCGGGCATGAGCAGTTCTTC.

There are a few counts of this clone. The J gene is TRBJ2-1, the V gene TRBV30; 8 bases are a match to TRBD1. CDR3 size: 14 residues. Germline trimming cut 6 bases from V and 7 bases from J; bases unmatched to any gene: 11. In germline, CDR1 is GTSNPN, CDR2 SVGIG (reference sequence). The CDR3, as DNA: TGTGCCTGTATGGGGGACAGGCAGCAAAATGAGCAGTTCTTC. It translates to CACMGDRQQNEQFF.

The genes are TRBV11-2 and TRBJ2-5, with D tentatively TRBD1 (5 bases). CDR1 and CDR2 from the germline V gene are SGHAT and FQNNGV. This CDR3 is built from 14 residues. Trimming removed 1 base from V and 2 bases from J, with 8 bases in between. This CDR3 is CASSLVTGQETQYF. CDR3 DNA sequence: TGTGCCAGCAGCTTAGTCACAGGTCAAGAGACCCAGTACTTC.

This clone has just one count. The chain links TRBV7-8 to TRBJ2-1, with 9 bases lining up with TRBD1. With V trimmed by 6 bases and J by 6 bases, 15 bases remained unmatched. CDR1 is SGHVS and CDR2 is FQNEAQ in the germline V gene. This CDR3 has 17 amino acids. The chain's CDR3 is CASSFASGTGTSNEQFF. CDR3 sequence (DNA): TGTGCCAGCAGTTTCGCATCCGGGACAGGGACTTCCAATGAGCAGTTCTTC.

This chain links TRBV25-1 with TRBJ2-2; D remains ambiguous. Trimming took 4 bases from V and 3 from J, leaving 6 bases between them. The CDR3 covers 13 residues. The germline CDR1 and CDR2 sequences are MGHDK and SYGVNS. CDR3 residues: CASSGSYTGELFF. As DNA, the CDR3 is TGTGCCAGCAGTGGGAGCTACACCGGGGAGCTGTTTTTT.